This T cell receptor beta chain was retrieved from a study of blood T cell repertoires in COVID-19. Germline V gene lookup returns CDR1 LNHDA and CDR2 SQIVND (reference sequence). The CDR3 sequence is 16 residues long. V trimming: 3 bases; J trimming: 11 bases; junction bases outside the gene matches: 10. Per the original methods: Using reference gene primer amplification, nucleated cell counts were estimated. TCRdb keeps only in-frame clones here, not all; method: immunoSEQ multiplex PCR. V, J and clone size were drawn from that table, and D and trimming were deduced from the DNA. The sample has under 400,000 clones; about nine tenths are singletons.

The clonotype comes from a woman in her 30s who had been exposed to COVID-19. The chain is built from TRBV19 and TRBJ2-1; TRBD2 agrees at 13 bases. The sequencing sample was made of PBMCs or T cells enriched from blood (not recorded which). The chain's CDR3 is CASSIPTSGRDEKQFF. As DNA, the CDR3 is TGTGCCAGTAGTATCCCCACTAGCGGGAGGGATGAGAAGCAGTTCTTC.